The source of this T cell receptor beta chain is a study of prognosis after radiotherapy for stage I lung cancer. In the study overall: Enrollment of stage I non-small cell lung cancer patients ran from April 2018 to early 2019. Medical inoperability applied to all of the non-small cell lung cancer patients. There were no patients who received concurrent therapy with stereotactic body radiotherapy.

Genomic DNA served as the source from which two-round multiplex PCR generated TCR beta CDR3 amplicons. Primers specific to each TRBV and TRBJ gene were used in first-round PCR. TCRdb re-analysed the multiplex PCR reads in MiXCR, keeping a single row per CDR3 protein. The repertoire includes roughly 38,000 distinct CDR3 sequences, around 22% of them detected once, and approximately 26% sits in the top ten. As to this clonotype: A much more abundant neighbour one base away suggests this may be a read error.

Collection of peripheral blood, in a volume of six milliliters, was performed at each of two time points. CDR3 length: 15 residues. Germline V gene lookup returns CDR1 SQVTM and CDR2 ANQGSEA. With 7 bases removed from V and 5 bases from J, the gap between germline ends came to 21 bases. Sequenced material: PBMCs, taken before or after stereotactic body radiation therapy (not recorded which). J is TRBJ2-1 and V is TRBV29-1, with a possible D match to TRBD2 (6 bases). This clonotype originated in a donor over 45 with non-small cell lung cancer. In nucleotides, the CDR3 is TGCAGCGGAGCACCAGCTAGCGCGATTCACAATGAGCAGTTCTTC. Its protein is CSGAPASAIHNEQFF.